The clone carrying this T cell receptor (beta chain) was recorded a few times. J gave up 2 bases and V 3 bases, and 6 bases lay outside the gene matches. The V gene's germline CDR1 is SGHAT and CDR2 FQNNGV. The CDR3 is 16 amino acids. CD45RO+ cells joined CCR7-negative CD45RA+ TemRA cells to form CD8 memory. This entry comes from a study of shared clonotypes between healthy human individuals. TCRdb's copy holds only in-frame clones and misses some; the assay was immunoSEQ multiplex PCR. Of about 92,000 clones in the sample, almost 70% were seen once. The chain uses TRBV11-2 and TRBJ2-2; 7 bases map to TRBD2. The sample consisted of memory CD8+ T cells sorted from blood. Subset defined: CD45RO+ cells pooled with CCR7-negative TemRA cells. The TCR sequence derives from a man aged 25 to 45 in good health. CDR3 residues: CASSLIRGSNTGELFF. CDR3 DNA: TGTGCCAGCAGCTTGATCCGCGGGAGCAACACCGGGGAGCTGTTTTTT.